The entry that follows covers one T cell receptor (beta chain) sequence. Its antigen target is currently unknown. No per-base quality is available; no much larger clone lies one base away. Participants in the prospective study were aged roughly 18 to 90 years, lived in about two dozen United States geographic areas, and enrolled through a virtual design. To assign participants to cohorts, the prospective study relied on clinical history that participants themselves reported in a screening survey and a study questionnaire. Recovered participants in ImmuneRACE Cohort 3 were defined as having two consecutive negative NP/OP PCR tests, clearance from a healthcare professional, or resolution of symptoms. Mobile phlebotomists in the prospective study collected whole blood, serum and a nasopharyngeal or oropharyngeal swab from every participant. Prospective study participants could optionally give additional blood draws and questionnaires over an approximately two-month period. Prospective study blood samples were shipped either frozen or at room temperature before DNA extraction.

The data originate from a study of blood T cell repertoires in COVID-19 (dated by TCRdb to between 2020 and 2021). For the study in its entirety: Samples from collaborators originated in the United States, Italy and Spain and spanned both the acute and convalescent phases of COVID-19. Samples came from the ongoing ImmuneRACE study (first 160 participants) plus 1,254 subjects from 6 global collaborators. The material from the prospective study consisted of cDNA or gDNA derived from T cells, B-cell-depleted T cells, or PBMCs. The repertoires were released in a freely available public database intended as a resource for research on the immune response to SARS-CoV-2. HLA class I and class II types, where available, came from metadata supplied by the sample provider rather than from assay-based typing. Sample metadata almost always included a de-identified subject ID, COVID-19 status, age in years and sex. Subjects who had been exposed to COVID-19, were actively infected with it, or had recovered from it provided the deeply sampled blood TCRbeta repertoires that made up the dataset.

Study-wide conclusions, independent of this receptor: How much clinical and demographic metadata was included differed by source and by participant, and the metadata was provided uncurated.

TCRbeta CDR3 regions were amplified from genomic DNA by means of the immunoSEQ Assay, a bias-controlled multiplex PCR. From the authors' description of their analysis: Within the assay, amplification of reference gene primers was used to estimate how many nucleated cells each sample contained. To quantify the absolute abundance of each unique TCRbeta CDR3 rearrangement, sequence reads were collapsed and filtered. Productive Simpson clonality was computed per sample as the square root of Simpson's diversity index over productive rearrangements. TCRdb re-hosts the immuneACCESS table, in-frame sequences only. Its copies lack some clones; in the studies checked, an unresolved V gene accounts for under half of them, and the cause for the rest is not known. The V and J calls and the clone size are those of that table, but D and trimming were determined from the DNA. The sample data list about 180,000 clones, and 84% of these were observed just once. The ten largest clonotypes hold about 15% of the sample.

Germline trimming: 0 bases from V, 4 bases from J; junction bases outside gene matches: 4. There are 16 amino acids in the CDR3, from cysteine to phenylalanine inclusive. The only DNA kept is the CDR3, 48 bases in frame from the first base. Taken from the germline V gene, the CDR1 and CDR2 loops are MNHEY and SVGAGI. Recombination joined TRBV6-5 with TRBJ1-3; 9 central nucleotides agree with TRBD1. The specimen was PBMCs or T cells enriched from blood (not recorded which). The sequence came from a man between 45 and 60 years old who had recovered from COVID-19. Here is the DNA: TGTGCCAGCAGTTACTCGGGACAGGGAACCGGAAACACCATATATTTT. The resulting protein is CASSYSGQGTGNTIYF.